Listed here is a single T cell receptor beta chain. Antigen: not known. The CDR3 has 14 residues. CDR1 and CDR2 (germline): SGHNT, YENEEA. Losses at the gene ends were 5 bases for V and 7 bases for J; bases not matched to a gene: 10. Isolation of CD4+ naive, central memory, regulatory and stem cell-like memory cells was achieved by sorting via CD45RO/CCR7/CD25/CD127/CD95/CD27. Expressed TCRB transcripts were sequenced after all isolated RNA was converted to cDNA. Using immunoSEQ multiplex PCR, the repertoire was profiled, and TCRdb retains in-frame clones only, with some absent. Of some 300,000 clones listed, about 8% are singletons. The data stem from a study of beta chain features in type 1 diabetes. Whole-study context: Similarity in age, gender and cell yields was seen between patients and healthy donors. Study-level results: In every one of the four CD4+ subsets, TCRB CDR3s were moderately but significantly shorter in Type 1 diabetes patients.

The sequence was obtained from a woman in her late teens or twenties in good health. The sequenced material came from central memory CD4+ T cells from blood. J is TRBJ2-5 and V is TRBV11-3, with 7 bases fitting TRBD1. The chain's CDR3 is CASSPRQGKGTQYF. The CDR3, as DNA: TGTGCCAGCAGCCCCAGACAGGGAAAAGGGACCCAGTACTTC.